Listed below are T cell receptor beta chains from one sample, sequenced in a study of OX40 agonist ivuxolimab in advanced cancers. Repertoires were generated with immunoSEQ multiplex PCR, while TCRdb's copy carries only in-frame clones and drops some. This sample has tens of thousands of clones, with roughly 87% found just once. The sample in question was CD4+ or CD8+ T cells sorted from blood, obtained in a trial of the OX40 agonist ivuxolimab. The receptors come from an adult with an advanced solid tumor such as melanoma, head and neck, liver or kidney cancer. Both conserved end residues are part of each CDR3. The D gene is left open where the match is weak.

V gene	D gene	J gene	CDR3 DNA	CDR3 protein
TRBV19	TRBD1	TRBJ2-3	TGTGCCAGTAGTGCCGACAGGGGCGCCGATACGCAGTATTTT	CASSADRGADTQYF
TRBV5-1	NA	TRBJ2-4	TGCGCCAGCAGCTTGGCTCTCGCGGGAAACATTCAGTACTTC	CASSLALAGNIQYF
TRBV29-1	TRBD2	TRBJ2-1	TGCAGCGTTGAGTGGGACGCCGGGGGGGATGAGCAGTTCTTC	CSVEWDAGGDEQFF
TRBV6-5	NA	TRBJ1-1	TGTGCCAGCAGTTACGGTAGGGAGGGTGAAGCTTTCTTT	CASSYGREGEAFF
TRBV28	NA	TRBJ1-2	TGTGCCAGCAGTTTAGGTGGTTATGGCTACACCTTC	CASSLGGYGYTF
TRBV6-5	NA	TRBJ2-7	TGTGCCAGTTACCCCGGGGCTAGTTCTGGCTACGAGCAGTACTTC	CASYPGASSGYEQYF
TRBV23-1	TRBD2	TRBJ2-5	TGCGCCATTCCTTGGCGGGGGATAAGGCAAGAGACCCAGTACTTC	CAIPWRGIRQETQYF
TRBV28	NA	TRBJ1-4	TGTGCCAGCCTGAATGAAAAACTGTTTTTT	CASLNEKLFF
TRBV18	NA	TRBJ2-3	TGTGCCAGCTCACCCATGCCGGGGTCAGATACGCAGTATTTT	CASSPMPGSDTQYF
TRBV5-6	NA	TRBJ2-3	TGTGCCAGCAGGTTGGATTTTACAGATACGCAGTATTTT	CASRLDFTDTQYF
TRBV5-1	NA	TRBJ2-3	TGCGCCAGCAGCTTGGAGTCTCACGCCACAGATACGCAGTATTTT	CASSLESHATDTQYF
TRBV5-1	TRBD1	TRBJ2-3	TGCGCCAGCACCGAACAGGGGGGAGGAGATACGCAGTATTTT	CASTEQGGGDTQYF